This T cell receptor (beta chain) was sequenced for a study of blood T cells in healthy people across ages. On the study more broadly: For every two T cells, template switching captured about one barcoded beta molecule.

Study results and caveats: Roughly linearly, TCR beta diversity per million T cells fell as age increased.

Primed by a sample-barcoded 5' primer and a J-beta primer mix, a second PCR proceeded for 7 to 11 cycles. TCRdb recomputed calls from the 5' RACE reads with MiXCR, one row per CDR3 protein. Among hundreds of thousands of distinct CDR3 sequences listed, under 30% were seen once. Looked up from germline, CDR1 is LNHNV and CDR2 is YYDKDF (reference sequence). The length of the CDR3 is 15 residues. Comment on this clonotype: Its antigen remains unknown.

The sequence derives from a woman older than 75 in good health. V usage is TRBV15 and J usage is TRBJ2-7; the match to TRBD2 covers 9 bases. The closer fit of TRBJ2-5 to the DNA end suggests the J call may be wrong. Specimen: blood. This chain's CDR3 is CATSGASGVQETQYF. CDR3 bases: TGTGCCACCAGCGGAGCTAGCGGGGTACAAGAGACCCAGTACTTC.